The T cell receptor beta chain described here comes from a study of shared clonotypes between healthy human individuals. About this clone: The antigen remains unidentified.

Overall study results and limits: Among non-shared clonotypes, generation probabilities were lower than among those shared by all four donors.

The naive CD8 fraction comprised CD45RO-negative cells positively selected for CCR7 and excluded terminally differentiated effector memory CD45RA+ cells. Deep was the level at which the assay was run. Study processing details: Junction-only sequences produced by ImmunoSEQ had no quality scores, so filtering differed. Clones were read by immunoSEQ multiplex PCR, and TCRdb kept only the in-frame ones, dropping some. V and J calls and clone size are given by that table; D and trimming were obtained from the DNA. The sample lists roughly 850,000 clones; around 96% were seen once. Germline V gene sequence: CDR1 MDHEN, CDR2 SYDVKM. Trimming cost V 5 bases and J 1 base, with 10 bases left between them. There are 14 residues in the CDR3.

The source material was naive CD8+ T cells sorted from blood. The clonotype was recovered from a man younger than 40 in good health. The rearrangement uses TRBV28 and TRBJ2-3, with D possibly matching TRBD1 (6 bases). The CDR3 nucleotides are TGTGCCAGCAGTATAAGACAGGGCACAGATACGCAGTATTTT. It codes for CASSIRQGTDTQYF. The full variable domain, in which reference TRBV28 and TRBJ2-3 provide the parts outside the CDR3, is DVKVTQSSRYLVKRTGEKVFLECVQDMDHENMFWYRQDPGLGLRLIYFSYDVKMKEKGDIPEGYSVSREKKERFSLILESASTNQTSMYLCASSIRQGTDTQYFGPGTRLTVL.